This T cell receptor (beta chain) came from a study of OX40 agonist ivuxolimab in advanced cancers. The overall study: Patients were treated with ivuxolimab, an agonistic anti-OX40 (CD134) antibody. Study results and limitations: Clonal expansion by week 6 occurred in CD4+ and CD8+ blood T cells (at 0.1 to 3.0 mg/kg). Low normalized T-cell clonal expansion was also seen in some nonresponders.

Trimming took 2 bases from V and 5 from J; bases not matched to a gene: 6. CDR1 is SGHRS, CDR2 YFSETQ, per germline. This CDR3 contains 14 residues. Profiling relied on immunoSEQ multiplex PCR, and the TCRdb table lists in-frame clones only, not all of them. The sample records roughly 64,000 clones, 80% to 90% being singletons. A single count supports this clone. No antigen is known for it. The sequences come from CD4+ or CD8+ T cells sorted from blood, collected in a trial of the OX40 agonist ivuxolimab. The origin of this receptor is an adult with an advanced solid tumor such as melanoma, head and neck, liver or kidney cancer. The gene calls are TRBV5-1 and TRBJ2-5; 7 bases fit TRBD2. CDR3 bases: TGCGCCAGCAGCTTTAGGGAGGGGAGGGAGACCCAGTACTTC. Protein: CASSFREGRETQYF.